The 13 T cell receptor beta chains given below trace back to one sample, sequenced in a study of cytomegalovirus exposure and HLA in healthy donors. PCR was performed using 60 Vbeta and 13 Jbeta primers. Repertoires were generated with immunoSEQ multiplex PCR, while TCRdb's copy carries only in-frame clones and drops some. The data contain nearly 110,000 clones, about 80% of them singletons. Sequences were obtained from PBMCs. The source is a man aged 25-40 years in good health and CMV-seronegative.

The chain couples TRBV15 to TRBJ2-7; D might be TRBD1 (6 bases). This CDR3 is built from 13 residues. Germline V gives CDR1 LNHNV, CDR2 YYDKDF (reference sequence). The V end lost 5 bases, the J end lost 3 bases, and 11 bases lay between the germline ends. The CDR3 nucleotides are TGTGCCACCAGCCTAACGGACAGCTACGAGCAGTACTTC. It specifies CATSLTDSYEQYF.

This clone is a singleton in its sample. CDR3 nucleotide sequence: TGTGCCAGCAGTGAGCAGTCCTACGAGCAGTACTTC. Translation gives CASSEQSYEQYF. The V and J genes are TRBV25-1 and TRBJ2-7, with D hard to call. This CDR3 is built from 12 residues. V dropped 3 bases and J dropped 1 base, with 4 bases sitting between them. CDR1 and CDR2 from the germline V gene are MGHDK and SYGVNS.

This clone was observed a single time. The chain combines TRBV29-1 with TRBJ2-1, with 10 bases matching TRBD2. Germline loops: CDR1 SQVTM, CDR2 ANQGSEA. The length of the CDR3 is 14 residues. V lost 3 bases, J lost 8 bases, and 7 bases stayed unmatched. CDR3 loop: CSVEMASGSDEQFF. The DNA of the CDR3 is TGCAGCGTTGAGATGGCTAGCGGGAGTGATGAGCAGTTCTTC.

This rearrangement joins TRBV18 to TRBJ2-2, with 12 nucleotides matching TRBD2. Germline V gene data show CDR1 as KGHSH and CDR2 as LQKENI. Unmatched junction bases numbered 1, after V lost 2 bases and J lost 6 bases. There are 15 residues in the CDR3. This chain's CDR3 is CASSPGTSGPGELFF. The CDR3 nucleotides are TGTGCCAGCTCACCAGGGACTAGCGGGCCCGGGGAGCTGTTTTTT.

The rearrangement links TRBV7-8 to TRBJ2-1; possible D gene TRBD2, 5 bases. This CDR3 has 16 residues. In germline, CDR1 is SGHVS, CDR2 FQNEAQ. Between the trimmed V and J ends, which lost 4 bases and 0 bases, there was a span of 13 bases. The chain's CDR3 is CASSSPRRSSYNEQFF. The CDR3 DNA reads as TGTGCCAGCAGCTCCCCGAGGAGGAGCTCCTACAATGAGCAGTTCTTC.

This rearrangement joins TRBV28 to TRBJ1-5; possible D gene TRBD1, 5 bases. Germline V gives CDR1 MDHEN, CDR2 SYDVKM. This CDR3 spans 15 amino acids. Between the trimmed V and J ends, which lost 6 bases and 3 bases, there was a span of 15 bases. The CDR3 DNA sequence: TGTGCCAGCAGACCCATTACAGGATCCAATCAGCCCCAGCATTTT. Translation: CASRPITGSNQPQHF.

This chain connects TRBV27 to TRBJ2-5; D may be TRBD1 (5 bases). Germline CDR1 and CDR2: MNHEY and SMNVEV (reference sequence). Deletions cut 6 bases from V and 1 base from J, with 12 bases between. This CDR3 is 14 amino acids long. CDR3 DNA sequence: TGTGCCAGCAGCCAAGCAGGGATCCAAGAGACCCAGTACTTC. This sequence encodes CASSQAGIQETQYF.

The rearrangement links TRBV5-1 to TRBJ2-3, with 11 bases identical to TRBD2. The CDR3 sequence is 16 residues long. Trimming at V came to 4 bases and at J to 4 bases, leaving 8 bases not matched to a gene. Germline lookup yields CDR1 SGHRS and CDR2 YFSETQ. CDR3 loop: CASSPNSGRAPDTQYF. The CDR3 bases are TGCGCCAGCAGCCCCAATAGCGGGAGGGCCCCAGATACGCAGTATTTT.

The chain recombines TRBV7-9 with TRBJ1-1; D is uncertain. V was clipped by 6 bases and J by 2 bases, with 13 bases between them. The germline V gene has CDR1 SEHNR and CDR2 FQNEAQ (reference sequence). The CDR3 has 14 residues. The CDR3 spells CASRRTAENTEAFF. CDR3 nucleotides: TGTGCCAGCAGAAGAACGGCGGAAAACACTGAAGCTTTCTTT.

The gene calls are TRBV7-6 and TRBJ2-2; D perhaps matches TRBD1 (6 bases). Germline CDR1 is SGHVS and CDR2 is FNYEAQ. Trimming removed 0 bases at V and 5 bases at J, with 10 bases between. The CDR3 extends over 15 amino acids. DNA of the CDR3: TGTGCCAGCAGCTTAGCGGGGGCACGTACCGGGGAGCTGTTTTTT. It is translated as CASSLAGARTGELFF.

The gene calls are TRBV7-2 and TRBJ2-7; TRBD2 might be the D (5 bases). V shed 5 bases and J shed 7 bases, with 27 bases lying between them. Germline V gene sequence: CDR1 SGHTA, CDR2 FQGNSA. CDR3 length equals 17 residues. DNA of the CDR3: TGTGCCAGCAGCCCAAAAGGACTGGGCCCCCCATCGGATGAGCAGTACTTC. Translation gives CASSPKGLGPPSDEQYF. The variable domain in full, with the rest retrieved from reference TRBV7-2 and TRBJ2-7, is GAGVSQSPSNKVTEKGKDVELRCDPISGHTALYWYRQSLGQGLEFLIYFQGNSAPDKSGLPSDRFSAERTGGSVSTLTIQRTQQEDSAVYLCASSPKGLGPPSDEQYFGPGTRLTVT.

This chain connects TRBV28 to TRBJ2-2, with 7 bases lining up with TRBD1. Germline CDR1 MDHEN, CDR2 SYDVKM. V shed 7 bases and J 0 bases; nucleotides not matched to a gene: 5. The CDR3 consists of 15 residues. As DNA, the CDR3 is TGTGCCAGCAACGGCGACAGGGCGAACACCGGGGAGCTGTTTTTT. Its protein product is CASNGDRANTGELFF.

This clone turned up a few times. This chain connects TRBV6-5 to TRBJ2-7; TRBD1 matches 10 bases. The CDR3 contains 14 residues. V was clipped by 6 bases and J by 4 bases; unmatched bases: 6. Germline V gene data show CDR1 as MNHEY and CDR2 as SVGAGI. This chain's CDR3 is CASSAGTGAYEQYF. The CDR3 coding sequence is TGTGCCAGCAGCGCCGGGACAGGGGCTTACGAGCAGTACTTC.